One sample yielded the 14 T cell receptor beta chains listed below, sequenced in a study of blood T cell repertoires in COVID-19. Assay: immunoSEQ multiplex PCR; the TCRdb copy retains only in-frame clones and omits some. Of 40,000 to 55,000 clones listed, more than 70% were seen once; the top ten hold roughly an eighth. Source material: peripheral blood. These receptors were taken from a human donor in a cohort sampled during active COVID-19.

This clone has only a few counts. The chain employs TRBV10-2 and TRBJ2-7; 8 nucleotides line up with TRBD2. Per germline, CDR1 WSHSY and CDR2 SAAADI. The trim removed 8 bases at V and 1 base at J, leaving 4 bases unmatched. This CDR3 comprises 13 residues. CDR3 sequence reads: CASCLAGSYEQYF. CDR3 coding DNA: TGCGCCAGCTGCCTAGCGGGTTCCTACGAGCAGTACTTC.

This clone was counted once. The rearrangement uses TRBV19 and TRBJ1-2, with a possible D match to TRBD1 (5 bases). The CDR3 totals 14 residues. Trimming removed 3 bases at V and 3 bases at J, with 11 bases between. Germline values: CDR1 LNHDA, CDR2 SQIVND (reference sequence). The CDR3 coding sequence is TGTGCCAGTAGTATCTTGGGGCTCGACTATGGCTACACCTTC. The encoded protein is CASSILGLDYGYTF.

The chain combines TRBV9 with TRBJ2-7, with TRBD1 matching over 8 bases. There are 15 residues in the CDR3. Per the germline V gene, CDR1 is SGDLS and CDR2 is YYNGEE. The V gene end was trimmed by 4 bases and the J gene end by 3 bases; junction bases not matched to a gene: 9. The CDR3 here is CASSSGQGIGYEQYF. The CDR3 nucleotides are TGTGCCAGCAGCTCCGGACAGGGTATCGGCTACGAGCAGTACTTC.

The rearrangement links TRBV4-3 to TRBJ2-2; tentative D call: TRBD1 (6 bases). Trimming cost V 1 base and J 4 bases, with 10 bases left between them. The length of the CDR3 is 15 residues. Germline V gene data show CDR1 as LGHNA and CDR2 as YSLEER. The CDR3 DNA follows: TGCGCCAGCAGCCAAGCTGGGGGCGGCACCGGGGAGCTGTTTTTT. Translated: CASSQAGGGTGELFF.

V and J are TRBV5-6 and TRBJ2-5, with TRBD2 matching over 11 bases. Germline V gene lookup returns CDR1 SGHDT and CDR2 YYEEEE. V trimming: 0 bases; J trimming: 0 bases; junction bases outside the gene matches: 4. The CDR3 is 17 amino acids. The CDR3 sequence: CASSLGLAGGYQETQYF. The CDR3 nucleotides read TGTGCCAGCAGCTTGGGCCTAGCGGGGGGCTACCAAGAGACCCAGTACTTC. Using reference TRBV5-6 and TRBJ2-5 for the parts outside the CDR3, the full variable domain is DAGVTQSPTHLIKTRGQQVTLRCSPKSGHDTVSWYQQALGQGPQFIFQYYEEEERQRGNFPDRFSGHQFPNYSSELNVNALLLGDSALYLCASSLGLAGGYQETQYFGPGTRLLVL.

This clone was observed a single time. The rearrangement joins TRBV9 to TRBJ1-1, with D unclear. The CDR3 has 14 residues. V was cut by 3 bases and J by 3 bases, with 12 bases left in between. CDR1 and CDR2 (germline): SGDLS, YYNGEE. The CDR3 is CASSGRGWDTEAFF. CDR3 sequence (DNA): TGTGCCAGCAGCGGCCGGGGTTGGGACACTGAAGCTTTCTTT.

The rearrangement joins TRBV9 to TRBJ1-1, with 7 bases matching TRBD1. CDR3 length: 14 residues. CDR1 and CDR2 from the germline V gene are SGDLS and YYNGEE. Trimming cost V 3 bases and J 1 base; bases outside gene matches: 3. The CDR3 protein is CASSGGQPNTEAFF. Here the CDR3 DNA reads TGTGCCAGCAGCGGGGGACAGCCGAACACTGAAGCTTTCTTT. The whole variable domain, remainder taken from reference TRBV9 and TRBJ1-1, is DSGVTQTPKHLITATGQRVTLRCSPRSGDLSVYWYQQSLDQGLQFLIQYYNGEERAKGNILERFSAQQFPDLHSELNLSSLELGDSALYFCASSGGQPNTEAFFGQGTRLTVV.

The DNA for the CDR3 is TGTGCCAGCAATCCAAGCCCGGGACTAGCGTCTTACGAGCAGTACTTC. As protein: CASNPSPGLASYEQYF. The chain carries TRBV27 and TRBJ2-7; 10 bases agree with TRBD2. The junction had 13 bases not matched to a gene; V was cut back by 7 bases and J by 4 bases. Germline-derived CDR1 and CDR2 are MNHEY and SMNVEV (reference sequence). The CDR3 has 16 amino acids.

The chain links TRBV28 to TRBJ1-2; D unclear. V was cut by 4 bases and J by 9 bases, with 12 bases left in between. The CDR3 is made up of 12 amino acids. Germline V gene sequence: CDR1 MDHEN, CDR2 SYDVKM. CDR3: CASSSISGSYTF. The CDR3 DNA sequence: TGTGCCAGCAGTTCCATCTCCGGGAGCTACACCTTC.

The chain carries TRBV23-1 and TRBJ1-5; possible D gene TRBD1, 6 bases. TRBV23-1 is recorded as an ORF, its role being uncertain. This CDR3 has 17 amino acids. The V end was cut by 1 base, the J end by 0 bases, with 13 bases between. The CDR3 sequence is CASSQCGQMNSNQPQHF. The DNA of the CDR3 is TGCGCCAGCAGTCAATGTGGACAGATGAATAGCAATCAGCCCCAGCATTTT.

The chain joins TRBV4-1 to TRBJ1-1; D may be TRBD1 (5 bases). The V gene's germline CDR1 is MGHRA and CDR2 YSYEKL. This CDR3 contains 13 residues. Between the trimmed V and J ends, which lost 3 bases and 4 bases, there was a span of 9 bases. The CDR3 protein is CASSQGGTTEAFF. For the CDR3, the DNA is TGCGCCAGCAGCCAGGGGGGTACCACTGAAGCTTTCTTT.

A note on this clone: This specimen includes other DNA sequences encoding the same CDR3. The rearrangement links TRBV19 to TRBJ1-1; a weak D match, TRBD1 (6 bases). Germline V gene data show CDR1 as LNHDA and CDR2 as SQIVND (reference sequence). Trimming left V 1 base short and J 5 bases short, with 8 bases between. The CDR3 runs to 13 residues. The chain's CDR3 is CASSIGTATEAFF. The CDR3 bases are TGTGCCAGTAGTATAGGGACAGCTACTGAAGCTTTCTTT.

The J gene is TRBJ2-7, the V gene TRBV10-2, with unresolved D. The CDR3 consists of 13 residues. Trimming removed 7 bases at V and 3 bases at J, with 13 bases between. Germline V lookup: CDR1 WSHSY, CDR2 SAAADI. The CDR3 protein is CASTPRHLYEQYF. The CDR3 nucleotides are TGCGCCAGCACCCCGAGGCACCTCTACGAGCAGTACTTC.

The V gene is TRBV12-3 or TRBV12-4, the J gene TRBJ1-1; D possibly corresponds to TRBD1 (5 bases). V dropped 6 bases and J dropped 8 bases, with 16 bases sitting between them. This CDR3 comprises 13 residues. CDR3 amino acids: CASSRLGEGEAFF. The CDR3 DNA reads as TGTGCCAGCAGCCGCTTAGGGGAAGGGGAAGCTTTCTTT.